A selection of T cell receptor beta chains follows, all from one sample in a study of beta chain features in type 1 diabetes. Assay: immunoSEQ multiplex PCR; the TCRdb copy retains only in-frame clones and omits some. This sample has about 230,000 clones; 15% to 20% occur once, and the top ten carry about 0.08%. Input material: naive CD4+ T cells from blood. The receptors here all came from a man between 25 and 39 years old with type 1 diabetes. Both conserved end residues are part of each CDR3. A D gene is named only where the DNA matches it firmly. The listing skips clone size in some rows; elsewhere it reads once, few, many or a size class.

TRBJ2-3 TRBD2 TRBV5-1 - CASSLKASGLTDTQYF TGCGCCAGCAGCTTGAAAGCTAGCGGCCTCACAGATACGCAGTATTTT
TRBJ2-5 TRBD1 TRBV7-2 - CASSLVGGEETQYF TGTGCCAGCAGCTTAGTAGGGGGCGAAGAGACCCAGTACTTC
TRBJ2-7 - TRBV18 - CASSPRDSEQYF TGTGCCAGCTCCCCCAGGGATTCCGAGCAGTACTTC
TRBJ2-1 - TRBV5-4 - CASSYSQARYNEQFF TGTGCCAGCAGCTACTCACAAGCGCGTTACAATGAGCAGTTCTTC
TRBJ2-7 TRBD2 TRBV9 few CASSPIGTSGEQYF TGTGCCAGCAGCCCTATTGGGACTAGCGGTGAGCAGTACTTC
TRBJ2-7 TRBD1 TRBV19 - CASTGWRNEQYF TGTGCTTCGACAGGGTGGAGGAACGAGCAGTACTTC
TRBJ2-1 TRBD2 TRBV2 few CASSSTSASYNEQFF TGTGCCAGCAGTTCAACTAGCGCCAGCTACAATGAGCAGTTCTTC
TRBJ2-1 - TRBV5-1 few CASSIGQLYNEQFF TGCGCCAGCAGCATAGGACAGCTTTACAATGAGCAGTTCTTC
TRBJ2-7 - TRBV28 - CASSFVGARYEQYF TGTGCCAGTAGTTTCGTTGGGGCAAGATACGAGCAGTACTTC
TRBJ2-7 - TRBV28 few CASSSAGSRYF TGTGCCAGCAGTTCCGCGGGTTCTAGGTACTTC
TRBJ2-2 - TRBV15 - CATSRAGELFF TGTGCCACCAGCAGAGCCGGGGAGCTGTTTTTT
TRBJ1-1 TRBD1 TRBV15 few CATSRLPRDREEAFF TGTGCCACCAGCAGACTCCCCCGGGACAGGGAGGAAGCTTTCTTT
TRBJ1-3 - TRBV30 - CAWGSSGNTIYF TGTGCCTGGGGCTCCTCTGGAAACACCATATATTTT
TRBJ1-4 TRBD1 TRBV7-9 - CASSSNLGQGIGEKLFF TGTGCCAGCAGCTCCAACTTAGGACAGGGAATCGGTGAAAAACTGTTTTTT
TRBJ1-1 - TRBV15 few CATSRDVITEAFF TGTGCCACCAGCAGAGATGTAATCACTGAAGCTTTCTTT
TRBJ2-7 - TRBV28 few CASSLSPEGEQYF TGTGCCAGCAGTTTATCTCCGGAAGGGGAGCAGTACTTC
TRBJ2-5 - TRBV29-1 few CSVGQQRGETQYF TGCAGCGTTGGGCAGCAAAGGGGAGAGACCCAGTACTTC
TRBJ1-1 - TRBV7-3 few CASSLNQGSGAFF TGTGCCAGCAGCTTAAATCAGGGCTCAGGTGCTTTCTTT
TRBJ1-2 - TRBV10-3 - CAISESGGAGDGYTF TGTGCCATCAGTGAGTCTGGGGGCGCGGGCGATGGCTACACCTTC
TRBJ1-2 - TRBV4-1 few CASSQDRGSGGYTF TGCGCCAGCAGCCAAGATCGGGGGTCAGGTGGCTACACCTTC
TRBJ1-1 - TRBV30 - CAWSVRQMNTEAFF TGTGCCTGGAGTGTAAGGCAGATGAACACTGAAGCTTTCTTT
TRBJ2-1 - TRBV30 few CAWSDGGSYNEQFF TGTGCCTGGAGTGATGGGGGCTCCTACAATGAGCAGTTCTTC
TRBJ2-5 TRBD1 TRBV28 few CASRTGRETQYF TGTGCCAGCAGGACAGGGAGAGAGACCCAGTACTTC
TRBJ2-2 - TRBV19 - CASSIEPLGGELFF TGTGCCAGTAGTATAGAGCCGCTTGGCGGGGAGCTGTTTTTT
TRBJ2-5 - TRBV28 few CASLRDSTRDQYF TGTGCCAGCTTGCGGGACTCCACTCGGGACCAGTACTTC
TRBJ2-5 - TRBV29-1 few CSVDGRGETQYF TGCAGCGTTGATGGCAGGGGAGAGACCCAGTACTTC
TRBJ2-5 - TRBV29-1 few CSVPHWRGPQETQYF TGCAGCGTTCCGCATTGGCGGGGGCCCCAAGAGACCCAGTACTTC
TRBJ2-1 - TRBV4-2 - CASSQTENGGNEQFF TGTGCCAGCAGCCAAACAGAGAACGGGGGCAATGAGCAGTTCTTC
TRBJ2-1 - TRBV4-3 few CASSQDPAASSYNEQFF TGCGCCAGCAGCCAAGATCCTGCGGCTAGCTCCTACAATGAGCAGTTCTTC
TRBJ2-3 TRBD2 TRBV29-1 few CSVEDLASGRALGTDTQYF TGCAGCGTTGAAGATCTGGCTAGCGGGAGGGCCCTTGGGACAGATACGCAGTATTTT
TRBJ2-4 - TRBV4-1 - CASSQGFSGLLAKNIQYF TGCGCCAGCAGCCAAGGCTTTTCGGGACTCTTAGCCAAAAACATTCAGTACTTC
TRBJ2-7 - TRBV6-5 - CASSYRKVSSYEQYF TGTGCCAGCAGTTACCGGAAGGTGAGCTCCTACGAGCAGTACTTC
TRBJ2-4 - TRBV19 - CASSMKGSIQYF TGTGCCAGTAGTATGAAAGGATCTATTCAGTACTTC
TRBJ2-5 - TRBV29-1 - CSPWEPNQETQYF TGCAGCCCATGGGAGCCCAACCAAGAGACCCAGTACTTC
TRBJ2-1 - TRBV9 few CASSARTSILNEQFF TGTGCCAGCAGCGCCCGTACTTCGATACTTAATGAGCAGTTCTTC
TRBJ2-3 - TRBV20-1 few CSASREDTQYF TGCAGTGCTTCCCGTGAAGATACGCAGTATTTT
TRBJ2-3 TRBD2 TRBV7-2 few CASSLASGTGLDTQYF TGTGCCAGCAGCTTAGCTAGCGGGACTGGGCTAGATACGCAGTATTTT
TRBJ2-7 TRBD2 TRBV5-1 - CASSLVTSGTYEQYF TGCGCCAGCAGCTTGGTTACTAGCGGAACCTACGAGCAGTACTTC